This T cell receptor beta chain appears in the sequencing data of a study of shared clonotypes between healthy human individuals. At the level of the study: A donor's plate count was three for CD4 naive and three for CD4 memory; CD8 naive had two and CD8 memory one.

Sequenced by immunoSEQ multiplex PCR; TCRdb stores in-frame clones only, minus some. The sample records approximately 2,200,000 clones, approximately 94% being singletons. Naive CD8 cells comprised CD45RO-negative, CCR7-positively selected cells, excluding terminally differentiated effector memory CD45RA+ cells. Germline CDR1 SGHRS, CDR2 YFSETQ. The CDR3 totals 15 residues. The ends were cut back, 2 bases at V and 4 bases at J, with 13 bases in the middle. V is TRBV5-1 and J is TRBJ2-1; D gene ambiguous. Sample: naive CD8+ T cells from PBMCs. The TCR comes from a man younger than 35 in good health. Some clones in this sample may be carry-over from other donors' samples. Here the CDR3 reads CASSLNQDPYNEQFF. CDR3 DNA: TGCGCCAGCAGCTTAAACCAGGACCCTTACAATGAGCAGTTCTTC.